The 30 T cell receptor beta chains given below trace back to one sample, sequenced in a study of molecular identifiers for immune sequencing clone quantification. TCRdb processed the PCR reads anew with MiXCR; each CDR3 protein has one entry. The sample holds hundreds of thousands of distinct CDR3 sequences, over 25% seen once. Sequencing was performed on naive CD8+ T cells from blood, with Jurkat cell RNA spiked in. Subset meaning: FACS-sorted CD8+CD4-CCR7+CD45RA+ naive T cells. The source is a human donor in good health. Some libraries in this study had Jurkat cell RNA spiked in.

In the case of this clonotype: A much larger clone differs from this one at a single base, so this may be a read error. The CDR3 carries no conserved terminal phenylalanine or tryptophan, so it likely arises from a read error. This chain uses TRBV7-6 with TRBJ1-4; D uncertain. Trimming left V 4 bases short and J 5 bases short, with 5 bases between. Germline V lookup: CDR1 SGHVS, CDR2 FNYEAQ. The CDR3 is 12 residues long. DNA for the CDR3: TGTGCCAGCAGCTCAATGAATGAAAAACTGTTTCTT. Translating gives CASSSMNEKLFL.

With regard to this clonotype: Since a much larger clone is just one base distant, this may be a read error. The chain recombines TRBV27 with TRBJ2-7; TRBD1 agrees at 7 bases. Germline V lookup: CDR1 MNHEY, CDR2 SMNVEV (reference sequence). V lost 6 bases to trimming and J lost 5 bases; unmatched junction nucleotides: 7. The CDR3 spans 13 residues. CDR3 nucleotide sequence: TGTGCCAGCAGCCCGACAGGGCCCCACGAGCAGTACTTC. Translated, it gives CASSPTGPHEQYF.

This clonotype was counted a few times. The J gene is TRBJ1-3, the V gene TRBV13; possible D gene TRBD1, 5 bases. The germline V gene has CDR1 PRHDT and CDR2 FYEKMQ (reference sequence). V dropped 2 bases and J dropped 6 bases, with 11 bases sitting between them. The CDR3 length is 14 residues. The CDR3 coding sequence is TGTGCCAGCAGCTTACAGGGAGGGGAAAACACCATATATTTT. It encodes CASSLQGGENTIYF.

This clonotype appeared a few times. V and J are TRBV7-9 and TRBJ2-3; no clear D. Trimming shortened V by 5 bases and J by 2 bases, and 8 bases separated the two germline ends. The CDR3 extends over 13 amino acids. Germline CDR1 SEHNR, CDR2 FQNEAQ (reference sequence). The CDR3 region has the DNA TGTGCCAGCAGCCAGTCCCCCACAGATACGCAGTATTTT. Translating gives CASSQSPTDTQYF.

The chain links TRBV6-2 or TRBV6-3 to TRBJ2-5, with TRBD2 as a possible D gene (6 bases). The V and J ends lost 8 bases and 7 bases respectively, with 17 bases between them. This CDR3 spans 13 amino acids. Germline CDR1 MNHEY, CDR2 SVGEGT. The CDR3: CASWISGAGTQYF. CDR3 in DNA: TGTGCCAGCTGGATTAGCGGCGCGGGGACCCAGTACTTC.

This clonotype was detected many times. The chain joins TRBV5-6 to TRBJ1-1; D gene uncertain. Germline V gene sequence: CDR1 SGHDT, CDR2 YYEEEE. The CDR3 totals 15 residues. V lost 0 bases to trimming and J lost 0 bases, with 9 bases between them. In DNA, the CDR3 is TGTGCCAGCAGCTTGGAAGGCGGAATGAACACTGAAGCTTTCTTT. Its translation is CASSLEGGMNTEAFF.

This sequence joins TRBV30 and TRBJ2-1; D might be TRBD2 (6 bases). Germline CDR1 and CDR2: GTSNPN and SVGIG (reference sequence). V was cut by 8 bases and J by 12 bases, with 20 bases left in between. CDR3 size: 12 residues. As DNA, the CDR3 is TGTGCCCGCGGGGACGCCTACAGTGGGCAGTTCTTC. Translating gives CARGDAYSGQFF.

For this clonotype: Just one base apart from a much larger clone, this may be a read error. V is TRBV4-2 and J is TRBJ2-1; D not certain. Germline CDR1 reads LGHNA; CDR2 reads YNFKEQ. The CDR3 runs 12 residues. V lost 4 bases to trimming and J lost 13 bases, with 14 bases between them. The CDR3 spells CASSPPNALQFF. DNA for the CDR3: TGTGCCAGCAGCCCCCCCAACGCACTTCAGTTCTTC.

This chain joins TRBV30 and TRBJ2-2; tentatively, D is TRBD1 (6 bases). Trimming took 4 bases from V and 4 from J, leaving 10 bases between them. This CDR3 is 13 amino acids long. Germline CDR1 and CDR2: GTSNPN and SVGIG (reference sequence). For the CDR3, the DNA is TGTGCCTGGACCCTGACAGGCACCGGGGAGCTGTTTTTT. It specifies CAWTLTGTGELFF.

This clonotype occurred many times. This CDR3 reads CSPSTSSPSEQYF. The CDR3 bases are TGCAGTCCTTCGACTAGCAGCCCTTCCGAGCAGTACTTC. The chain recombines TRBV20-1 with TRBJ2-7; the match to TRBD2 covers 7 bases. Germline-derived CDR1 and CDR2 are DFQATT and SNEGSKA (reference sequence). V gave up 8 bases and J gave up 6 bases; unmatched junction bases: 13. CDR3 length: 13 amino acids.

Comments on this clonotype: One junction end does not reproduce the germline sequence, and a read error may be involved. This CDR3 reads CASSSPGGANTRELFF. The CDR3 DNA follows: TGTGCCAGCAGCTCCCCGGGGGGAGCGAACACCAGGGAGCTGTTTTTT. This chain joins TRBV7-9 and TRBJ2-2; 7 bases agree with TRBD2. The CDR3 spans 16 residues. The V gene's germline CDR1 is SEHNR and CDR2 FQNEAQ (reference sequence).

In this sample, this clonotype turned up a few times. The chain is built from TRBV7-9 and TRBJ2-5, with D possibly matching TRBD2 (5 bases). The ends were cut back, 0 bases at V and 2 bases at J, with 16 bases in the middle. CDR1 SEHNR and CDR2 FQNEAQ come from the germline V gene (reference sequence). This CDR3 spans 17 amino acids. The CDR3 nucleotides are TGTGCCAGCAGCTTAGCGGGAGTATATGTTCGGCAAGAGACCCAGTACTTC. It yields the protein CASSLAGVYVRQETQYF. Complete variable domain (other parts from reference TRBV7-9 and TRBJ2-5): DTGVSQNPRHKITKRGQNVTFRCDPISEHNRLYWYRQTLGQGPEFLTYFQNEAQLEKSRLLSDRFSAERPKGSFSTLEIQRTEQGDSAMYLCASSLAGVYVRQETQYFGPGTRLLVL.

This clonotype was seen many times. The J gene is TRBJ1-3, the V gene TRBV12-3 or TRBV12-4; D not resolved. The V and J ends lost 6 bases and 0 bases respectively, with 9 bases between them. The CDR3 is 14 amino acids. The CDR3 coding sequence is TGTGCCAGCAGCCTAGGTACCTCTGGAAACACCATATATTTT. Translated: CASSLGTSGNTIYF.

V and J are TRBV9 and TRBJ1-1; D might be TRBD1 (6 bases). The V end was cut by 4 bases, the J end by 5 bases, with 15 bases between. The germline gives CDR1 SGDLS, CDR2 YYNGEE. CDR3 size: 14 residues. The CDR3 spells CASSPGAARTEAFF. CDR3 in DNA: TGTGCCAGCAGCCCAGGGGCAGCGCGAACTGAAGCTTTCTTT.

The table lists this clonotype with a few counts. The rearrangement links TRBV2 to TRBJ2-7; D is unclear. Germline CDR1 is SNHLY and CDR2 is FYNNEI. This CDR3 spans 13 amino acids. With 2 bases removed from V and 2 bases from J, the gap between germline ends came to 7 bases. CDR3 residues: CASSEYIAYEQYF. The CDR3 nucleotides are TGTGCCAGCAGTGAATACATAGCCTACGAGCAGTACTTC. Combining the CDR3 with reference TRBV2 and TRBJ2-7 gives the whole variable domain EPEVTQTPSHQVTQMGQEVILRCVPISNHLYFYWYRQILGQKVEFLVSFYNNEISEKSEIFDDQFSVERPDGSNFTLKIRSTKLEDSAMYFCASSEYIAYEQYFGPGTRLTVT.

The chain joins TRBV6-1 to TRBJ2-7, with D unclear. CDR1 MNHNS and CDR2 SASEGT come from the germline V gene. This CDR3 comprises 14 residues. Trimming stripped 4 bases from V and 0 bases from J, with 10 bases between. For the CDR3, the DNA is TGTGCCAGCAGTGTATTGCGGAGCTCCTACGAGCAGTACTTC. This encodes CASSVLRSSYEQYF.

The count of this clonotype is one. A much larger clone differs from this one at a single base, so this may be a read error. J is TRBJ2-7 and V is TRBV20-1; TRBD1 matches 7 bases. J was trimmed by 4 bases and V by 3 bases; bases with no gene match: 12. CDR3 length equals 15 residues. Germline CDR1 and CDR2: DFQATT and SNEGSKA (reference sequence). CDR3 coding DNA: TGCAGTGCTAGTGGCCTCGTGTTCAGGGGGTACGAGCAGTACTTC. Amino acid sequence: CSASGLVFRGYEQYF.

The chain has TRBV5-1 and TRBJ2-3; 9 bases are a match to TRBD2. CDR3 length equals 18 residues. CDR1 and CDR2 (germline): SGHRS, YFSETQ. The V gene end was trimmed by 4 bases and the J gene end by 2 bases; junction bases not matched to a gene: 14. CDR3 coding DNA: TGCGCCAGCAGCGGGTGGCCAGGAATAGCGGGGGACACAGATACGCAGTATTTT. This translates into CASSGWPGIAGDTDTQYF.

The V gene is TRBV7-3, the J gene TRBJ2-1, with D tentatively TRBD1 (5 bases). The CDR3 totals 15 residues. Between the trimmed V and J ends, which lost 5 bases and 4 bases, there was a span of 15 bases. Germline values: CDR1 SGHTA, CDR2 FQGTGA. DNA for the CDR3: TGTGCCAGCAGCGCAGGGTTTAGCTCGTACAATGAGCAGTTCTTC. It translates to CASSAGFSSYNEQFF.

The sample holds a few counts of this clonotype. The chain employs TRBV7-2 and TRBJ2-1, with a weak D call TRBD2 (5 bases). CDR1 SGHTA and CDR2 FQGNSA come from the germline V gene. The CDR3 runs 17 residues. Trimming took 2 bases from V and 0 from J, leaving 14 bases between them. The CDR3 here is CASSLPFAAGSYNEQFF. The CDR3 coding sequence is TGTGCCAGCAGCTTACCCTTCGCGGCGGGCTCCTACAATGAGCAGTTCTTC.

This clonotype came up a few times. The chain employs TRBV10-3 and TRBJ2-1, with a possible D match to TRBD1 (5 bases). Trimming left V 3 bases short and J 2 bases short, with 14 bases between. This CDR3 region has 16 residues. Germline lookup yields CDR1 ENHRY and CDR2 SYGVKD. Written as DNA, the CDR3 is TGTGCCATCAGTGACCCCCCAGGGTTAACCTACAATGAGCAGTTCTTC. It encodes CAISDPPGLTYNEQFF.

This clonotype was detected ten times or more. The V and J genes are TRBV29-1 and TRBJ1-2, with 9 bases fitting TRBD1. The CDR3 runs to 15 residues. V shed 2 bases and J 4 bases; nucleotides not matched to a gene: 8. Germline V lookup: CDR1 SQVTM, CDR2 ANQGSEA. CDR3 protein: CSVETWDRDFYGYTF. The CDR3 DNA reads as TGCAGCGTTGAAACCTGGGACAGGGATTTCTATGGCTACACCTTC.

To note about this clonotype: Given a much more abundant clone one base away, this may be a read error. The J gene is TRBJ2-7, the V gene TRBV29-1, with a tentative D call TRBD2 (7 bases). The CDR3 totals 14 residues. Germline CDR1 reads SQVTM; CDR2 reads ANQGSEA. The CDR3 sequence: CSVGGGGSSFEQYF. The CDR3 DNA sequence: TGCAGCGTTGGGGGGGGCGGCAGCTCCTTCGAGCAGTACTTC.

Ten or more counts support this clonotype. This sequence joins TRBV30 and TRBJ1-2; D gene unclear. Trimming removed 4 bases at V and 4 bases at J, with 7 bases between. The germline V gene has CDR1 GTSNPN and CDR2 SVGIG (reference sequence). This CDR3 spans 11 amino acids. In DNA form, the CDR3 reads TGTGCCTGGATTAAGGGCTATGGCTACACCTTC. Its protein is CAWIKGYGYTF.

This clonotype was detected only a few times. The chain recombines TRBV19 with TRBJ2-3; D not resolved. CDR1 and CDR2 from the germline V gene are LNHDA and SQIVND (reference sequence). The length of the CDR3 is 13 residues. Deletions cut 3 bases from V and 2 bases from J, with 6 bases between. CDR3 protein: CASSMAHTDTQYF. Here the CDR3 DNA reads TGTGCCAGTAGTATGGCCCACACAGATACGCAGTATTTT.

Of note for this clonotype: A much larger clone lies one base from this, so it may be a read error. The rearrangement uses TRBV20-1 and TRBJ1-5, with D hard to call. The CDR3 extends over 14 amino acids. Germline values: CDR1 DFQATT, CDR2 SNEGSKA (reference sequence). Written as DNA, the CDR3 is TGCAGTGCTAGTGCCGTTAATAGCAATCAGCCCCTGCATTTT. It translates to CSASAVNSNQPLHF.

To note about this clonotype: This may be a read error: a much more frequent sequence differs by one nucleotide. Here the CDR3 reads CASSSTTSGGVQEAQYF. The CDR3, as DNA: TGTGCCAGCAGCTCGACTACTAGCGGGGGGGTCCAAGAGGCCCAGTACTTC. The chain has TRBV7-4 and TRBJ2-5; TRBD2 aligns across 13 bases. CDR3 length: 17 amino acids. Germline-derived CDR1 and CDR2 are SGHVT and SQSDAQ. The full variable domain, completed using reference TRBV7-4 and TRBJ2-5, is GAGVSQSPRYKVAKRGRDVALRCDSISGHVTLYWYRQTLGQGSEVLTYSQSDAQRDKSGRPSGRFSAERPERSVSTLKIQRTEQGDSAVYLCASSSTTSGGVQEAQYFGPGTRLLVL.

The chain couples TRBV30 to TRBJ1-1; no clear D. The germline V gene has CDR1 GTSNPN and CDR2 SVGIG (reference sequence). Trimming shortened V by 2 bases and J by 8 bases, and 9 bases separated the two germline ends. The CDR3 is 11 amino acids. The DNA for the CDR3 is TGTGCCTGGAGTCCGTCGGGGGAAGCTTTCTTT. It specifies CAWSPSGEAFF.

This chain connects TRBV15 to TRBJ1-5; a possible D gene is TRBD1 (5 bases). Germline CDR1 LNHNV, CDR2 YYDKDF (reference sequence). The V end lost 3 bases, the J end lost 5 bases, and 17 bases lay between the germline ends. CDR3 length: 16 amino acids. The CDR3 nucleotides read TGTGCCACCAGCAGGCCGGCGAGGTGGGGCGATCAGCCCCAGCATTTT. Translation: CATSRPARWGDQPQHF.

This clonotype has at least ten counts. The chain carries TRBV6-2 or TRBV6-3 and TRBJ2-1; perhaps D is TRBD1 or TRBD2 (6 bases each). The CDR3 runs 14 residues. V gave up 7 bases and J gave up 8 bases, with 18 bases separating them. Germline-derived CDR1 and CDR2 are MNHEY and SVGEGT. Here the CDR3 DNA reads TGTGCCAGCACTGAGGGGGGCACAGGGCATGAGCAGTTCTTC. Translation gives CASTEGGTGHEQFF.